These 2 T cell receptor beta chains were all obtained from the same sample, sequenced in a study of T cells in narcolepsy. TCRdb's copy holds only in-frame clones and misses some; the assay was immunoSEQ multiplex PCR. In the table there are tens of thousands of clones, approximately 85% of which are singletons. Sequencing input: CD45RA- memory CD4+ T cells from PBMCs. These receptors were taken from a human donor with narcolepsy.

V gene TRBV28 combines with J gene TRBJ2-3, with D possibly matching TRBD1 (6 bases). V lost 5 bases and J 5 bases, leaving 14 bases between the germline ends. Germline V lookup: CDR1 MDHEN, CDR2 SYDVKM. The CDR3 extends over 14 amino acids. Written as DNA, the CDR3 is TGTGCCAGCAGTCACATAGGCAGGGGAGATACGCAGTATTTT. Translating it yields CASSHIGRGDTQYF.

This chain links TRBV15 with TRBJ1-3, with D unresolved. The CDR3 runs to 16 residues. Trimming cost V 1 base and J 2 bases, with 12 bases left between them. The germline V gene encodes CDR1 LNHNV and CDR2 YYDKDF (reference sequence). The CDR3 region is CATSRAGGSPGNTIYF. In nucleotides, the CDR3 is TGTGCCACCAGCAGAGCAGGAGGGAGTCCTGGAAACACCATATATTTT.